These T cell receptor beta chains were read from a single sample in a study of CD8+CD57+ T cells in acquired aplastic anemia. TCRdb re-analysed the reads in MiXCR, keeping a single row per CDR3 protein. Found here are 90,000 to 150,000 distinct CDR3 sequences, 45% to 60% of them singletons; the top ten hold under 35%. The sequencing input was sorted CD4+, CD8+, or CD8+CD57+ T cells (not recorded which) from PBMCs. These TCRs come from a human donor with aplastic anemia. CDR3s include the opening cysteine and the closing phenylalanine or tryptophan. Each record gives: J gene, D gene, V gene, clone size, CDR3 DNA, CDR3 protein. A D gene is named only where the DNA matches it firmly. Clone size, where shown, is once, few, many, or a class for clones that have expanded.

TRBJ2-1	.	TRBV25-1	few	TGTGCCAGCAGTGTGGGCGAAAACTTTTGGGGCTCTGGGTCCTACAATGAGCAGTTCTTC	CASSVGENFWGSGSYNEQFF
TRBJ2-1	.	TRBV25-1	.	TGTGCCAGCAGCCGGCAGGGTAAAGGGAATGAGCAGTTCTTC	CASSRQGKGNEQFF
TRBJ2-3	TRBD1	TRBV24-1	.	TGTGCCACCAGTGATCCCGGGACAGGAGTCGCAGATACGCAGTATTTT	CATSDPGTGVADTQYF
TRBJ2-5	TRBD1	TRBV2	.	TGTGCCACCAGTGCTGGACAGGGACGAGAGACCCAGTACTTC	CATSAGQGRETQYF
TRBJ1-2	.	TRBV5-5	.	TGTGCCAGCAGCCGGGGAGGGGATGATGGCTACACCTTC	CASSRGGDDGYTF
TRBJ2-1	.	TRBV10-3	.	TGTGCCATCAGTGGAACAGATCCCAACAATGAGCAGTTCTTC	CAISGTDPNNEQFF
TRBJ1-1	.	TRBV19	.	TGTGCCAGTAATATCCGGGGCGCGCGTAGGACTGAAGCTTTCTTT	CASNIRGARRTEAFF
TRBJ2-7	.	TRBV7-6	.	TGTGCTAGACGGCCTGACCTGAACTACGAGCAGTACTTC	CARRPDLNYEQYF
TRBJ2-7	.	TRBV10-1	.	TGCGCCAGCGCCCCACAGGTAGCGAGCGAGCAGTACTTC	CASAPQVASEQYF
TRBJ2-2	TRBD2	TRBV11-1	.	TGTGCCGTCTCGGGACTAGCGGACGCGAACACCGGGGAGCTGTTTTTT	CAVSGLADANTGELFF
TRBJ2-3	.	TRBV24-1	few	TGTGCCACCAGTGCCTACCGGGGACACACAGATACGCAGTATTTT	CATSAYRGHTDTQYF
TRBJ1-2	.	TRBV20-1	.	TGCAGTGCTAGTTTACTGGACTATGGCTACACCTTC	CSASLLDYGYTF
TRBJ2-5	.	TRBV12-3/TRBV12-4	.	TGTGCCAGTAGCCTCTCGTGGACCCAGTACTTC	CASSLSWTQYF
TRBJ2-5	.	TRBV29-1	few	TGCAGCGTTTCGGAGTTCCAGGAGACCCAGTACTTC	CSVSEFQETQYF
TRBJ1-2	TRBD1	TRBV6-1	.	TGTGCCAGCAGAGCCGACAGGGTTAGTGGCTACACCTTC	CASRADRVSGYTF
TRBJ1-2	TRBD1	TRBV20-1	.	TGCAGTGCAGGACCAGCGGGACAGGTCTATGGCTACACCTTC	CSAGPAGQVYGYTF
TRBJ1-1	.	TRBV20-1	.	TGCAGTGCTAGAGATTTCAGGGTACAGACTGAAGCTTTCTTT	CSARDFRVQTEAFF
TRBJ2-3	.	TRBV20-1	few	TGCAGTGCTCGGGGCCAAGCACGTAGCACAGATACGCAGTATTTT	CSARGQARSTDTQYF
TRBJ2-5	.	TRBV2	.	TGTGCCAGCAGTGCAAGACACCCCCAAGAGACCCAGTACTTC	CASSARHPQETQYF
TRBJ1-1	TRBD1	TRBV19	.	TGTGCCAGTAGTGCACAGGGGACCACTGAAGCTTTCTTT	CASSAQGTTEAFF
TRBJ2-7	.	TRBV5-1	.	TGCACCAGCAGCTTGGCCGTACCCGCGGACGAGCAGTACTTC	CTSSLAVPADEQYF
TRBJ1-1	.	TRBV6-5	.	TGTGCCAGCAGTTCCACATACAACACTGAAGCTTTCTTT	CASSSTYNTEAFF
TRBJ1-3	.	TRBV27	few	TGTGCCAGCAGTCGGGACTCAGGCTCTGGAAACACCATATATTTT	CASSRDSGSGNTIYF
TRBJ2-3	TRBD2	TRBV20-1	.	TGCAGTGCTAAACAGGGACTAGCGGGGGGTTACAATGAGCAGTATTTT	CSAKQGLAGGYNEQYF
TRBJ2-1	TRBD2	TRBV9	many	TGTGCCAGCAGCGTAGCAGGAGCGGGAGTCTACAATGAGCAGTTCTTC	CASSVAGAGVYNEQFF
TRBJ2-1	TRBD2	TRBV24-1	.	TGTGCCACCAGGGGGGCGGGAGGGGACAATGAGCAGTTCTTC	CATRGAGGDNEQFF
TRBJ1-1	.	TRBV27	.	TGTGCCAGCGGGACCACGGGGGACACTGAAGCTTTCTTT	CASGTTGDTEAFF
TRBJ2-3	.	TRBV7-4	.	TGTGCCAGCAGCTTGCGGGAAGGCACAGATACGCAGTATTTT	CASSLREGTDTQYF
TRBJ1-1	.	TRBV7-9	.	TGTGCCAGCAGGGACCGGGACAAGCGTGAAGCTTTCTTT	CASRDRDKREAFF
TRBJ1-6	.	TRBV25-1	.	TGTGCCAGCAGCGAGACCCGGGACTATGGGTCACCCCTCCACTTT	CASSETRDYGSPLHF
TRBJ2-3	TRBD2	TRBV27	.	TGTGCCAGCAGTGGGACTAGAGATACGCAGTATTTT	CASSGTRDTQYF
TRBJ2-7	.	TRBV7-8	.	TGTGCCAGCAGCTTAGGGACACCAAATTACTACGAGCAGTACTTC	CASSLGTPNYYEQYF
TRBJ1-1	TRBD1	TRBV7-9	.	TGTGCCAGCAAGTCGGCAGGGGGGACTGAAGCTTTCTTT	CASKSAGGTEAFF
TRBJ2-3	.	TRBV2	few	TGTGCCAGCAGTGCTCCGGCGCACACAGATACGCAGTATTTT	CASSAPAHTDTQYF
TRBJ2-5	.	TRBV10-1	.	TGCGCCAGCATCATCTACCGGGGAAACCAAGAGACCCAGTACTTC	CASIIYRGNQETQYF
TRBJ1-6	TRBD1	TRBV4-3	medium-sized	TGCGCCAGCAGCCCCGGGACAGGGGAGGATTCACCCCTCCACTTT	CASSPGTGEDSPLHF
TRBJ2-3	.	TRBV27	.	TGTGCCAGCAGTTCCCCCCCCGGAGAAGATACGCAGTATTTT	CASSSPPGEDTQYF
TRBJ2-3	.	TRBV10-3	many	TGTGCCACCGAGAGGGCGACTTACACAGATACGCAGTATTTT	CATERATYTDTQYF
TRBJ2-5	TRBD1	TRBV10-2	.	TGCGCCAGCAGCGGGACAGGGGAGATTGGGGAGACCCAGTACTTC	CASSGTGEIGETQYF
TRBJ2-7	TRBD2	TRBV28	.	TGTGCCAGCAGTTTCAGACTAGCGGAAATTTACGAGCAGTACTTC	CASSFRLAEIYEQYF
TRBJ1-1	.	TRBV24-1	few	TGTGCCACCGGGCAGGGGACTGAAGCTTTCTTT	CATGQGTEAFF
TRBJ2-7	.	TRBV29-1	.	TGCAGCGTGGAGACTGAGTCCTACGAGCAGTACTTC	CSVETESYEQYF
TRBJ1-4	.	TRBV6-1	many	TGTGCCAGCAGATGGGAAGAACTGTTTTTT	CASRWEELFF
TRBJ1-6	.	TRBV6-4	.	TGTGCCAGCAGCCCACAGGGAGGATATAATTCACCCCTCCACTTT	CASSPQGGYNSPLHF
TRBJ1-2	TRBD1	TRBV9	.	TGTGCCAGCACCCCTTGGACAGGAGCTAACTATGGCTACACCTTC	CASTPWTGANYGYTF
TRBJ2-7	.	TRBV27	many	TGTGCCAGCAGCCCCCAGGGGCAAGGATACGAGCAGTACTTC	CASSPQGQGYEQYF
TRBJ1-1	.	TRBV19	.	TGTGCCAGTAGTATTGGGACTGAAGCTTTCTTT	CASSIGTEAFF
TRBJ2-7	TRBD2	TRBV9	once	TGTGCCAGCAGCGTAGGAAGTGGACTAGCGGCTGAGCAGTACTTC	CASSVGSGLAAEQYF
TRBJ1-4	.	TRBV12-3/TRBV12-4	.	TGTGCCAGCAGTACCCCCTGGTTAGCAACTAATGAAAAACTGTTTTTT	CASSTPWLATNEKLFF
TRBJ1-1	.	TRBV20-1	.	TGCAGTGCAACGACAGCTCTGAACACTGAAGCTTTCTTT	CSATTALNTEAFF
TRBJ1-4	.	TRBV4-2	.	TGTGCCAGCAGCCAAGATATAACAGTGATGGAAAAACTGTTTTTT	CASSQDITVMEKLFF
TRBJ2-5	TRBD1	TRBV10-1	.	TGCGCCAGCAGTGAGGGAAAGACAGGGGGCTGGCAAGAGACCCAGTACTTC	CASSEGKTGGWQETQYF
TRBJ1-1	TRBD1	TRBV5-1	few	TGCGCCAGCAGCTCGGGGACAGGGTACACTGAAGCTTTCTTT	CASSSGTGYTEAFF
TRBJ2-6	.	TRBV4-3	many	TGCGCCAGCAGCCAAGAGGGACACTCTGGGGCCAACGTCCTGACTTTC	CASSQEGHSGANVLTF
TRBJ2-1	.	TRBV24-1	.	TGTGCCACCAGTGATTTTCGGGCCTCCTACAATGAGCAGTTCTTC	CATSDFRASYNEQFF
TRBJ2-5	TRBD2	TRBV10-3	few	TGTGCCATCAGTGGCGGGACTAGCCGACAAGAGACCCAGTACTTC	CAISGGTSRQETQYF
TRBJ2-5	TRBD1	TRBV2	.	TGTGCCAGCAGTACCGGGACAGCCCCCGGGGAGACCCAGTACTTC	CASSTGTAPGETQYF
TRBJ2-3	.	TRBV4-3	.	TGCGCCAGCAGCCTTGGTTTGGAGGATACGCAGTATTTT	CASSLGLEDTQYF